The 8 T cell receptor beta chains listed next were all sequenced from one sample in a study of blood T cells in healthy people across ages. A second PCR, run for roughly 7 to 11 cycles, used a sample-barcoded 5' primer plus a J-beta primer mix. Via MiXCR, TCRdb re-called the 5' RACE reads, giving one row per CDR3 protein. The sample yields 790,000 or so distinct CDR3 sequences, around half seen once. The specimen was blood. All receptors derive from a man older than 75 in good health.

The chain uses TRBV20-1 and TRBJ2-5, with 9 bases that match TRBD1. This CDR3 is 17 amino acids long. The V segment lost 0 bases and the J segment 2 bases; nucleotides outside the gene matches: 10. CDR1 and CDR2 (germline): DFQATT, SNEGSKA (reference sequence). The CDR3 bases are TGCAGTGCTAGAGAACCGACAGGGGGAGTTATGCAAGAGACCCAGTACTTC. Protein: CSAREPTGGVMQETQYF.

This clonotype turned up a few times. This rearrangement joins TRBV7-2 to TRBJ2-5; 9 bases line up with TRBD1. V was clipped by 5 bases and J by 1 base; unmatched bases: 5. This CDR3 is 15 amino acids long. Germline V gene sequence: CDR1 SGHTA, CDR2 FQGNSA. The CDR3 sequence: CASSMGTGTQETQYF. CDR3 nucleotide sequence: TGTGCCAGCAGCATGGGGACAGGGACCCAAGAGACCCAGTACTTC. Full variable domain (outside the CDR3, taken from reference TRBV7-2 and TRBJ2-5): GAGVSQSPSNKVTEKGKDVELRCDPISGHTALYWYRQSLGQGLEFLIYFQGNSAPDKSGLPSDRFSAERTGGSVSTLTIQRTQQEDSAVYLCASSMGTGTQETQYFGPGTRLLVL.

CDR3 residues: CASSQDLSLGTQYF. The CDR3 bases are TGTGCCAGCAGCCAAGACCTCTCGCTGGGGACCCAGTACTTC. This chain uses TRBV3-1 with TRBJ2-5, with D uncertain. The germline V gene has CDR1 LGHDT and CDR2 YNNKEL (reference sequence). The CDR3 consists of 14 residues. The V end lost 0 bases, the J end lost 7 bases, and 12 bases lay between the germline ends.

The chain links TRBV5-5 to TRBJ2-2; perhaps D is TRBD1 or TRBD2 (5 bases each). CDR1 and CDR2 from the germline V gene are SGHKS and YYEKEE (reference sequence). The V end lost 0 bases, the J end lost 10 bases, and 13 bases lay between the germline ends. The CDR3 totals 14 residues. CDR3 sequence (DNA): TGTGCCAGCAGCTTGGCCCAGGGAGAGGTGGAGCTGTTTTTT. Residues: CASSLAQGEVELFF.

CDR3 coding DNA: TGTGCCAGCAGTAAAGGACAGGACAATGAGCAGTACTTC. Protein sequence: CASSKGQDNEQYF. V and J are TRBV6-2 or TRBV6-3 and TRBJ2-1; 7 bases agree with TRBD1. The assigned J gene may be wrong: the sequence end matches TRBJ2-7 better. The CDR3 totals 13 residues. The germline V gene encodes CDR1 MNHEY and CDR2 SVGEGT.

This clonotype came up a few times. The chain has TRBV6-5 and TRBJ2-7; 12 bases line up with TRBD2. The V segment lost 6 bases and the J segment 3 bases; nucleotides outside the gene matches: 6. The CDR3 length is 15 residues. From germline, CDR1 is MNHEY and CDR2 SVGAGI. CDR3 DNA: TGTGCCAGCAGGGAGACTAGCGGGGGCGTCTACGAGCAGTACTTC. This gives the protein CASRETSGGVYEQYF.

The chain links TRBV6-6 to TRBJ2-3; 13 bases align to TRBD2. Germline CDR1 reads MNHNY; CDR2 reads SVGAGI (reference sequence). The CDR3 length is 14 residues. The V and J ends lost 6 bases and 5 bases, in that order; junction bases with no gene match: 2. The chain's CDR3 is CASRLAGGRDTQYF. In DNA, the CDR3 is TGTGCCAGCAGACTAGCGGGAGGGAGAGATACGCAGTATTTT.

This clonotype was observed a single time. The chain recombines TRBV20-1 with TRBJ1-2; D is uncertain. CDR1 is DFQATT, CDR2 SNEGSKA, per germline (reference sequence). Trimming took off 5 bases at V and 8 bases at J, with 18 bases between the two ends. The length of the CDR3 is 13 residues. CDR3 DNA sequence: TGCAGTGCTCCCCGGGGAGGCCCCCGGGGCTACACCTTC. This encodes CSAPRGGPRGYTF.